This entry describes one TCR beta chain. Its antigen is unidentified. Unique molecular identifiers were added to individual cDNA molecules. One entry per CDR3 protein, called by TCRdb with MiXCR from the 5' RACE reads. The sample lists approximately 76,000 distinct CDR3 sequences, 12% seen once, with approximately 2.4% in the top ten. The CDR3 extends over 14 amino acids. V trimming: 5 bases; J trimming: 9 bases; junction bases outside the gene matches: 7. The data were taken from a study of early T cells in non-severe SARS-CoV-2 infection. At the level of the study: Whole-blood bulk RNA, unsorted, was sequenced, and chains were unpaired. Whole-study findings and limits: Using VDJdb, the matching emphasized anti-spike CD8 responses while missing private and CD4 specificities.

V is TRBV12-3 or TRBV12-4 and J is TRBJ2-1; TRBD2 agrees at 10 bases. Sequences were obtained from whole blood. This sequence originates from an adult who was a healthcare worker with PCR-confirmed SARS-CoV-2 infection or an uninfected control (not recorded which). The CDR3 DNA follows: TGTGCCAGCAGTCCCAGCGGGGGGGCGCTTGAGCAGTTCTTC. Its protein product is CASSPSGGALEQFF.